This note documents a single T cell receptor (beta chain) sequence. This clonotype was observed a handful of times. The clone's antigen remains unknown. No clone much larger than this one lies a single base away; base qualities are absent. Sequenced on an Illumina NovaSeq 6000. Using 5'RACE with constant-segment primers, TCRalpha and TCRbeta cDNA libraries were constructed, with sample barcodes and unique molecular identifiers added in the process. Trizol reagent was used to extract RNA from every sample. Amplification of the libraries took two PCR steps, and the second step added a second sample barcode plus Illumina TruSeq adapters. The libraries were sequenced on an Illumina NovaSeq using 2 x 150 bp paired-end reads. The original pipeline was this. The reads were demultiplexed and collapsed into UMI-guided consensus sequences using migec v1.2.7. Using mixcr v2.1.11, UMI consensuses were aligned to TRA and TRB V and J templates and then assembled into clonotypes. Clonotypes were classified as expanded or contracted when called significant by both edgeR and NoisET, with noise models trained on biological replicates. For edgeR calls, a false discovery rate-adjusted p below 0.01 and a log2 fold-change threshold of 1 were applied. PCA with hierarchical clustering of max-normalized trajectories of the 1000 most abundant clonotypes was used as exploratory dynamics analysis. The CD4 or CD8 phenotype of responding clones was assigned using the separately sequenced CD4+ and CD8+ repertoires. TCRdb ran its own pipeline on the public reads, namely fastp trimming at Q25 and MiXCR clone calling, and kept in-frame beta chains. Here each entry gathers all rows of one CDR3 protein and keeps the most common genes and DNA. The V and J calls reflect TCRdb's pipeline rather than the authors' work. This sample comprises some 300,000 distinct CDR3 sequences, approximately 19% of them detected only once. The ten largest clones capture approximately 21% of the sample.

Ficoll-Paque density gradient centrifugation was the method used to isolate PBMCs. The data derive from a study of T-cell memory formation after mild COVID-19 (dated by TCRdb to the early 2020s). For the study in its entirety: Most TCR sequence clusters were specific to one of the two donors. In a couple of donors, T-cell clones that expanded and contracted after mild COVID-19 were tracked by sequencing TCRalpha and TCRbeta repertoires over time. The cohort comprised two young, previously healthy adult volunteers, one female and one male.

Based on the germline V gene, the CDR1 and CDR2 sequences are SNHLY and FYNNEI. A distance of 11 bases separates the germline ends of V and J, which lose 3 bases and 9 bases respectively. Its CDR3 holds 12 amino acids, cysteine through phenylalanine. The only DNA kept is the CDR3, 36 bases in frame from the first base. Summary of the overall study and its limitations: SARS-CoV-2 specificity was not confirmed for the second-wave clones peaking on day 37. Clones contracting from day 15 to 85 had balanced CD4/CD8 phenotypes, while a second wave expanding from day 15 to 37 was biased towards CD4+. Contracting CD4+ clones were found mainly in CM and EM memory subsets, while CD8+ clones were enriched in EMRA. The study covered only a couple of mild cases, and larger cohorts including severe cases with pre-infection samples were considered necessary. Some responding clones were found in pre-infection memory, which suggests that pre-existing cross-reactive memory T cells took part in the SARS-CoV-2 response.

Input material: PBMCs or a T cell subset sorted from them (not recorded which). In this chain, TRBV2 is recombined with TRBJ1-2, with no confidently assigned D gene. The receptor's source is a young man who had mild COVID-19 (a few samples of this study predate the infection). The sample titles of this study are shuffled in the database, so cell type and time point are left out; the donor was told from shared clones. This receptor carries the CDR3 CASSDQGLRYTF. The sequence in DNA is TGTGCCAGCAGTGACCAAGGGCTCCGCTACACCTTC.